This TCR beta chain emerged from a study of blood T cell repertoires in COVID-19. As for the study in general: Italy, Spain and the United States were the sources of the convalescent and acute COVID-19 samples. PBMCs, B-cell-depleted T cells, or T cells were the source of the cDNA or gDNA that made up the material.

The data were produced by immunoSEQ multiplex PCR, yet TCRdb's version contains in-frame clones alone and is incomplete. The repertoire holds 150,000 to 250,000 clones, with roughly nine tenths as singletons. V dropped 2 bases and J dropped 5 bases, with 10 bases sitting between them. Germline CDR1 and CDR2: PRHDT and FYEKMQ (reference sequence). The CDR3 runs 14 residues. Cohort placement rested on clinical history that participants reported themselves. Source material: PBMCs or T cells enriched from blood (not recorded which). This sequence joins TRBV13 and TRBJ1-5; a possible D gene is TRBD1 (5 bases). The sequence came from a young woman who had recovered from COVID-19. CDR3 in amino acids: CASSLKGLDQPQHF. Here the CDR3 DNA reads TGTGCCAGCAGCTTAAAGGGGCTGGATCAGCCCCAGCATTTT.